This T cell receptor beta chain derives from a study of shared clonotypes between healthy human individuals. This clone has a handful of counts. TCRdb keeps only in-frame clones here, not all; method: immunoSEQ multiplex PCR. The sample includes millions of clones, approximately 94% of them seen just once. The CDR3 runs 13 residues. Trimming removed 3 bases from V and 6 bases from J, with 9 bases in between. Germline V CDR1 and CDR2: LNHDA, SQIVND (reference sequence). Cells designated naive CD8 were CD45RO-negative and were positively selected for CCR7, with terminally differentiated effector memory CD45RA+ cells excluded.

This TCR was recovered from a man aged 18 to 30 in good health. Some clones in this sample may be carry-over from other donors' samples. The sequenced sample consisted of naive CD8+ T cells from PBMCs. The chain uses TRBV19 and TRBJ1-5; unclear D gene. CDR3 coding DNA: TGTGCCAGTAGTATCTACGGTCCTCAGCCCCAGCATTTT. Encoded protein: CASSIYGPQPQHF.